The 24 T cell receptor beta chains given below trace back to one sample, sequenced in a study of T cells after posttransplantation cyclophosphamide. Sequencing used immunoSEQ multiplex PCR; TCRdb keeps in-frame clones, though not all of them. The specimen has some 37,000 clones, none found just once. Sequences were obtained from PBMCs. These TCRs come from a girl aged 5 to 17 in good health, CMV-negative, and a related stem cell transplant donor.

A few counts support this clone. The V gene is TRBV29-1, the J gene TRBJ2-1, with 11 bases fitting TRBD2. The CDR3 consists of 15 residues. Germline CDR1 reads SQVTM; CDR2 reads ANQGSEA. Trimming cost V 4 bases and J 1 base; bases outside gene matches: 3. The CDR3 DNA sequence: TGCAGCGTTGGGACTAGCGGGCTTTCCTACAATGAGCAGTTCTTC. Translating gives CSVGTSGLSYNEQFF.

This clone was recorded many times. CDR3 nucleotides: TGTGCCAGCAGCCCAAACAGGGGAAAGGTGAACACCATATATTTT. Encoded protein: CASSPNRGKVNTIYF. The chain employs TRBV5-6 and TRBJ1-3; 7 bases are shared with TRBD1. V was clipped by 4 bases and J by 7 bases; unmatched bases: 11. The CDR3 has 15 amino acids. Looked up from germline, CDR1 is SGHDT and CDR2 is YYEEEE.

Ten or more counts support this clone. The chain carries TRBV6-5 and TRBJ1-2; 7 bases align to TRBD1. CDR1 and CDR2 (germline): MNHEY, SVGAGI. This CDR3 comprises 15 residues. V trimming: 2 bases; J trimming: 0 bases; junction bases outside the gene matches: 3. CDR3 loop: CASSYVQGANYGYTF. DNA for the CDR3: TGTGCCAGCAGTTACGTCCAGGGGGCTAACTATGGCTACACCTTC.

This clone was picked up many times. This CDR3 is CASSLEGQVLSGNTIYF. The CDR3 nucleotides are TGTGCCAGCAGCTTAGAGGGACAGGTTCTCTCTGGAAACACCATATATTTT. The V and J genes are TRBV7-2 and TRBJ1-3, with 8 bases lining up with TRBD1. J lost 0 bases, V lost 1 base, and 5 bases had no gene match. The CDR3 has 17 residues. The germline CDR1 and CDR2 sequences are SGHTA and FQGNSA.

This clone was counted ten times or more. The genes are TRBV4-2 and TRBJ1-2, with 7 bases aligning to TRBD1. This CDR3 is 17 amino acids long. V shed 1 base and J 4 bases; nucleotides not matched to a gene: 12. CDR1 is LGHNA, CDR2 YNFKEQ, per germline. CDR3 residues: CASSQGGLEGAIYGYTF. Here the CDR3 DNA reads TGTGCCAGCAGCCAAGGGGGTCTTGAGGGGGCAATCTATGGCTACACCTTC.

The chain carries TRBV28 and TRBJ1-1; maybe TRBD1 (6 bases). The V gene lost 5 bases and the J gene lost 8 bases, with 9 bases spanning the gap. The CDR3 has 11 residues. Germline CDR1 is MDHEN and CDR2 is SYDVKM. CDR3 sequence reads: CASSHRVEAFF. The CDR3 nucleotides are TGTGCCAGCAGTCACAGGGTGGAAGCTTTCTTT. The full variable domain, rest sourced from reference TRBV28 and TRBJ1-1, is DVKVTQSSRYLVKRTGEKVFLECVQDMDHENMFWYRQDPGLGLRLIYFSYDVKMKEKGDIPEGYSVSREKKERFSLILESASTNQTSMYLCASSHRVEAFFGQGTRLTVV.

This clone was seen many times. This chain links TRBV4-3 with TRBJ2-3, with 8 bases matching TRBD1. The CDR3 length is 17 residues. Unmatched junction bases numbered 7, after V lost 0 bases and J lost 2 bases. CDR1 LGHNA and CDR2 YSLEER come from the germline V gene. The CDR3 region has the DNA TGCGCCAGCAGCCAAGATACCGGGACAGGCGTCACAGATACGCAGTATTTT. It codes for CASSQDTGTGVTDTQYF.

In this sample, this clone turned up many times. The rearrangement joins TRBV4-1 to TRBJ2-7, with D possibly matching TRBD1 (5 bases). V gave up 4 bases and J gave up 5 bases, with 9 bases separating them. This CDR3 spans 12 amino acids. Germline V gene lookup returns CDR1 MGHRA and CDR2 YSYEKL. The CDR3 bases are TGCGCCAGCAGCCGGGGCATAGACGAGCAGTACTTC. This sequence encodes CASSRGIDEQYF.

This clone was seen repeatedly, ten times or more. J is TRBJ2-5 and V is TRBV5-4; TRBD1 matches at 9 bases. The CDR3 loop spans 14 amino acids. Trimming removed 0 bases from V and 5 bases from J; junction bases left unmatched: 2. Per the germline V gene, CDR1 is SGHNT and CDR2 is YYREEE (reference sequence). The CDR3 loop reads CASSLADRGETQYF. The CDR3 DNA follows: TGTGCCAGCAGCTTGGCTGACAGGGGGGAGACCCAGTACTTC.

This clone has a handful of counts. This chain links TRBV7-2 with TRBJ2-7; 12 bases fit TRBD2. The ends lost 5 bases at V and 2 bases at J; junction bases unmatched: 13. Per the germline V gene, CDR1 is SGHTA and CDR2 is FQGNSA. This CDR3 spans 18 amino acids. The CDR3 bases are TGTGCCAGCAGCCCATCGGGACACTCTAGCGGGAGGGCCTACGAGCAGTACTTC. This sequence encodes CASSPSGHSSGRAYEQYF.

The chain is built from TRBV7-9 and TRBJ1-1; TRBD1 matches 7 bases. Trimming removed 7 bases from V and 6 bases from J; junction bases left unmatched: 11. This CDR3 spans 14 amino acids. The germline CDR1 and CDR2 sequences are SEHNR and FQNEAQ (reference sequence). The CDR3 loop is CASTATGAGAEAFF. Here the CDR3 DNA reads TGTGCCAGCACCGCAACAGGGGCTGGGGCTGAAGCTTTCTTT.

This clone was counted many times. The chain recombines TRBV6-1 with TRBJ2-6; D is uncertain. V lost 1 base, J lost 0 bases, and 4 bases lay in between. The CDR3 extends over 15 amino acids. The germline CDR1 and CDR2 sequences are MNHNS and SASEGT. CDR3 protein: CASSEDSSGANVLTF. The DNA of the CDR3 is TGTGCCAGCAGTGAAGACAGCTCTGGGGCCAACGTCCTGACTTTC.

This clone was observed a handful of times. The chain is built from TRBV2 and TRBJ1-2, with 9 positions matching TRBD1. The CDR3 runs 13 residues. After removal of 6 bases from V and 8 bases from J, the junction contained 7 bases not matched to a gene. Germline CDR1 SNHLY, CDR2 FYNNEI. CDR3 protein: CASSPGQGGGYTF. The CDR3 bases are TGTGCCAGCAGCCCGGGACAGGGTGGAGGCTACACCTTC.

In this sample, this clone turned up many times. CDR3 DNA: TGTGCCAGCAGTGACTCGATCGGTAGCGGTCGAGAGACCCAGTACTTC. This codes for CASSDSIGSGRETQYF. J is TRBJ2-5 and V is TRBV6-4, with a tentative D call TRBD2 (6 bases). The CDR3 totals 16 residues. Trimming took off 0 bases at V and 4 bases at J, with 15 bases between the two ends. CDR1 is MRHNA and CDR2 is SNTAGT in the germline V gene.

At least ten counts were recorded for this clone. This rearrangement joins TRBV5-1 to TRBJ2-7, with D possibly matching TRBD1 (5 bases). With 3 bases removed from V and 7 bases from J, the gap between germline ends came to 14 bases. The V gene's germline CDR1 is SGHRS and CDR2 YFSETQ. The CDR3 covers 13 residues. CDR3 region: CASSSGQGDEQYF. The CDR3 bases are TGCGCCAGCAGCTCTGGCCAGGGTGATGAGCAGTACTTC.

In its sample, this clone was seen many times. The CDR3 DNA follows: TGTGCCAGCAGTTTCGGCCAGGACGGGGAGTGGTATGGCTACACCTTC. Translating it yields CASSFGQDGEWYGYTF. This rearrangement joins TRBV5-5 to TRBJ1-2, with D unresolved. The V and J ends lost 5 bases and 5 bases respectively, with 22 bases between them. This CDR3 comprises 16 residues. Germline assignment: CDR1 SGHKS and CDR2 YYEKEE (reference sequence).

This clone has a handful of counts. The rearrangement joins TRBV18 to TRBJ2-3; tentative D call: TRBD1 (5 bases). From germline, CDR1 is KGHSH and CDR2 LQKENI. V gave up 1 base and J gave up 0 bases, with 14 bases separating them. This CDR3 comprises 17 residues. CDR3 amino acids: CASSPLGQGTSTDTQYF. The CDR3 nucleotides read TGTGCCAGCTCACCACTGGGGCAGGGTACTAGCACAGATACGCAGTATTTT.

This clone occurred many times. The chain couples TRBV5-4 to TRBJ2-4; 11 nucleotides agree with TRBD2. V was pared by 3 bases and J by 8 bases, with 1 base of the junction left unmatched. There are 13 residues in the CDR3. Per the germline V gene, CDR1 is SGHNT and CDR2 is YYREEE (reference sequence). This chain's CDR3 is CASSSGLADIQYF. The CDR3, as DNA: TGTGCCAGCAGCTCGGGACTAGCGGACATTCAGTACTTC.

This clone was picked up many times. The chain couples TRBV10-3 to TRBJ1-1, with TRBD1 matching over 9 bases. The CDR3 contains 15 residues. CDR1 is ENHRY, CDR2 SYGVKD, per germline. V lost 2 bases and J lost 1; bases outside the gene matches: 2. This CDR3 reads CAISERGQGNTEAFF. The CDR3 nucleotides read TGTGCCATCAGTGAGCGGGGACAGGGGAACACTGAAGCTTTCTTT.

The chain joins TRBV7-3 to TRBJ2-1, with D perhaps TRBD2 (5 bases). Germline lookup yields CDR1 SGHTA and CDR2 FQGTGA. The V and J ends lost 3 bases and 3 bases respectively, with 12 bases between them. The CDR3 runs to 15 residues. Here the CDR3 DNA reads TGTGCCAGCAGCTTTGTGATCGGGGACTACAATGAGCAGTTCTTC. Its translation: CASSFVIGDYNEQFF.

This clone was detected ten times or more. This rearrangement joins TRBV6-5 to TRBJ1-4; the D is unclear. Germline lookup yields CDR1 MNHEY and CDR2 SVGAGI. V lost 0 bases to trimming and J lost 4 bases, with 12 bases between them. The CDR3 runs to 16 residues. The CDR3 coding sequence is TGTGCCAGCAGTTACTCTAGGTCCGGAGGTAATGAAAAACTGTTTTTT. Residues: CASSYSRSGGNEKLFF.

CDR3 protein: CASSSSGSSLYEQYF. CDR3 coding DNA: TGTGCCAGCAGCTCGTCCGGGAGTAGCCTTTACGAGCAGTACTTC. J is TRBJ2-7 and V is TRBV5-4, with a weak D call TRBD2 (6 bases). CDR3 size: 15 residues. Per germline, CDR1 SGHNT and CDR2 YYREEE (reference sequence). Between the trimmed V and J ends, which lost 3 bases and 4 bases, there was a span of 17 bases.

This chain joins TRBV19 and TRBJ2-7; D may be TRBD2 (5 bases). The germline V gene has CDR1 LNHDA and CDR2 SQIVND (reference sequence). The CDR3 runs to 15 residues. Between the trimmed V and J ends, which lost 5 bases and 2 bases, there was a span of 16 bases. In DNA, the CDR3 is TGTGCCAGTAGTTCGAAGCCCGGACTGACCTACGAGCAGTACTTC. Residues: CASSSKPGLTYEQYF.

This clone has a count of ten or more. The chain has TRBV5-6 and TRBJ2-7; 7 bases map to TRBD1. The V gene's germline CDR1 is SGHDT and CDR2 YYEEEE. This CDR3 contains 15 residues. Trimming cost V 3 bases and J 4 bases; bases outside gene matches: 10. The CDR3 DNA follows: TGTGCCAGCAGCTGGGGGCCGGAACAGGGGTACGAGCAGTACTTC. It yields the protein CASSWGPEQGYEQYF.